This is a list of T cell receptor beta chains from one sample in a study of control samples from healthy donors and cancer patients. Clones were read by immunoSEQ multiplex PCR, and TCRdb kept only the in-frame ones, dropping some. The sample lists about 150,000 clones; 93% were seen once. Sequencing was done on a sample of blood. The source is a man in his forties or fifties in good health. Each CDR3 is given with its conserved first and last residue.

CDR3: CASSFLGSGSPDTQYF; V: TRBV7-6; J: TRBJ2-3
CDR3: CASRPGTGGDKTQYF; V: TRBV5-1; J: TRBJ2-5
CDR3: CASSLGQTPLETQYF; V: TRBV7-9; J: TRBJ2-5
CDR3: CASGTDRTANTEAFF; V: TRBV6-6; J: TRBJ1-1
CDR3: CAIRTSGTDEQYF; V: TRBV10-3; J: TRBJ2-7
CDR3: CASSHYTLAEIAKNIQYF; V: TRBV28; J: TRBJ2-4
CDR3: CAISESLADSYEQYF; V: TRBV10-3; J: TRBJ2-7
CDR3: CSASTTSEQYF; V: TRBV20-1; J: TRBJ2-7
CDR3: CASSFKIARGQVGNTEAFF; V: TRBV5-1; J: TRBJ1-1
CDR3: CASSLEGSWVNIQYF; V: TRBV7-3; J: TRBJ2-4
CDR3: CASVQTSGSIDEQFF; V: TRBV9; J: TRBJ2-1
CDR3: CASSRDGSTDTQYF; V: TRBV5-1; J: TRBJ2-3
CDR3: CASSLRGRATGELFF; V: TRBV28; J: TRBJ2-2
CDR3: CASSVGLAPQETQYF; V: TRBV9; J: TRBJ2-5
CDR3: CASSRDGRYNQPQHF; V: TRBV19; J: TRBJ1-5
CDR3: CASSSTGNYGYTF; V: TRBV5-1; J: TRBJ1-2
CDR3: CASTLSRATKETQYF; V: TRBV6-5; J: TRBJ2-5
CDR3: CSVDGPLRTGELFF; V: TRBV29-1; J: TRBJ2-2
CDR3: CASSITRGGYTF; V: TRBV28; J: TRBJ1-2
CDR3: CASSLGTSGRQDTGELFF; V: TRBV6-2/TRBV6-3; J: TRBJ2-2
CDR3: CASRSEGENEQFF; V: TRBV5-1; J: TRBJ2-1
CDR3: CAISLADRDSPLHF; V: TRBV10-3; J: TRBJ1-6
CDR3: CASSSPGTGEEKLFF; V: TRBV5-1; J: TRBJ1-4